This TCR beta chain was sequenced during a study of CD8 T cells in Susac syndrome. Random hexamers were used to reverse transcribe the RNA input (about 0.45 to 1 ug). With immunoSEQ multiplex PCR, TCR beta CDR3 was amplified across 54 Vbeta and 13 Jbeta. One entry per CDR3 protein, called by TCRdb with MiXCR from the immunoSEQ multiplex PCR reads. The sample holds roughly 300,000 distinct CDR3 sequences, 80% to 90% seen once. Notes on this clonotype: A junction boundary mismatches the germline segment, possibly from a read error.

TCR beta was sequenced from blood CD8+ and CD4+ T cells. This CDR3 is built from 13 residues. Germline CDR1 and CDR2: MRHNA and SNTAGT. The source of this sequence is a human donor with multiple sclerosis. Specimen: CD8+ T cells from PBMCs. This rearrangement joins TRBV6-4 to TRBJ2-1; no definite D call. The CDR3 loop reads CASSDSKGNGQFF. The CDR3 coding sequence is TGTGCCAGCAGTGACTCGAAAGGGAATGGGCAGTTCTTC.